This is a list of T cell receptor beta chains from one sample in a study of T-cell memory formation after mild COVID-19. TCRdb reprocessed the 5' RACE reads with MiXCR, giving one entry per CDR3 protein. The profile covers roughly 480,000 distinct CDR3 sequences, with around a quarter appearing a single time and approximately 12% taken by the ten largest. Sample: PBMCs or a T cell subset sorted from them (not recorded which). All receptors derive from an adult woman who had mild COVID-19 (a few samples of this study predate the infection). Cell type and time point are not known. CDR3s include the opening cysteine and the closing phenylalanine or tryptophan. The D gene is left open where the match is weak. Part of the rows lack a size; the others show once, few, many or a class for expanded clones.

cdr3_nt: TGTGCCAGTGCCAGGCGGGGAGATCAGCCCCAGCATTTT; cdr3_aa: CASARRGDQPQHF; v_call: TRBV19; d_call: .; j_call: TRBJ1-5; clone_size: .
cdr3_nt: TGTGCCAGCAGCTTAGAGAGAGGACCAAGATCCGGGGAGCTGTTTTTT; cdr3_aa: CASSLERGPRSGELFF; v_call: TRBV7-8; d_call: .; j_call: TRBJ2-2; clone_size: .
cdr3_nt: TGTGCCAGCAGAGGTGACAGGGATCAGCAGTACTTC; cdr3_aa: CASRGDRDQQYF; v_call: TRBV5-6; d_call: TRBD1; j_call: TRBJ2-7; clone_size: few
cdr3_nt: TGTGCCAGCAGTTACTCAGGACCCTATGGCTACACCTTC; cdr3_aa: CASSYSGPYGYTF; v_call: TRBV6-5; d_call: .; j_call: TRBJ1-2; clone_size: .
cdr3_nt: TGCAGTGCTAGAGATCTCGGGCTAGCGGGATCAAACAATGAGCAGTTCTTC; cdr3_aa: CSARDLGLAGSNNEQFF; v_call: TRBV20-1; d_call: TRBD2; j_call: TRBJ2-1; clone_size: .
cdr3_nt: TGTGCCAGCTTGACAGGATCGGACACTGAAGCTTTCTTT; cdr3_aa: CASLTGSDTEAFF; v_call: TRBV19; d_call: .; j_call: TRBJ1-1; clone_size: .
cdr3_nt: TGTGCCAGCAGCTTGCGGACTAGGAGGGCCGGGGAGCTGTTTTTT; cdr3_aa: CASSLRTRRAGELFF; v_call: TRBV7-2; d_call: TRBD2; j_call: TRBJ2-2; clone_size: .
cdr3_nt: TGCGCCAGCAGCTCGGGACAGGGGATCGAGGCTTTCTTT; cdr3_aa: CASSSGQGIEAFF; v_call: TRBV5-1; d_call: TRBD1; j_call: TRBJ1-1; clone_size: .
cdr3_nt: TGTGCCAGCAGCGTAGTAGGCGGGAGGGCTGACGAGCAGTACTTC; cdr3_aa: CASSVVGGRADEQYF; v_call: TRBV9; d_call: TRBD2; j_call: TRBJ2-7; clone_size: .
cdr3_nt: TGTGCCAGCAGCACCCGACGCAGCTCTGGAAACACCATATATTTT; cdr3_aa: CASSTRRSSGNTIYF; v_call: TRBV7-2; d_call: .; j_call: TRBJ1-3; clone_size: many
cdr3_nt: TGTGCCAGTAGCCCTACCGGGACAGGGGGCTACTATGGCTACACCTTC; cdr3_aa: CASSPTGTGGYYGYTF; v_call: TRBV19; d_call: TRBD1; j_call: TRBJ1-2; clone_size: .
cdr3_nt: TGTGCCAGCAGTTACTCGGGAGGGACCGGCGGGGAGCTGTTTTTT; cdr3_aa: CASSYSGGTGGELFF; v_call: TRBV6-5; d_call: TRBD2; j_call: TRBJ2-2; clone_size: .
cdr3_nt: TGTGCCAGCAGCCAAGATTCGGTAGCGGGAGGGTACAATGAGCAGTTCTTC; cdr3_aa: CASSQDSVAGGYNEQFF; v_call: TRBV4-2; d_call: TRBD2; j_call: TRBJ2-1; clone_size: .
cdr3_nt: TGTGCCAGCAGTGAATATGGACAGGGGGCCAACGGGGAGCTGTTTTTT; cdr3_aa: CASSEYGQGANGELFF; v_call: TRBV25-1; d_call: TRBD1; j_call: TRBJ2-2; clone_size: few
cdr3_nt: TGTGCCAGCAGCTTCGACGGCTCCTACAATGAGCAGTTCTTC; cdr3_aa: CASSFDGSYNEQFF; v_call: TRBV5-6; d_call: .; j_call: TRBJ2-1; clone_size: medium-sized
cdr3_nt: TGTGCCAGCAGTTACTCGGGCCGCCGGAACTATGGCTACACCTTC; cdr3_aa: CASSYSGRRNYGYTF; v_call: TRBV6-2/TRBV6-3; d_call: .; j_call: TRBJ1-2; clone_size: .
cdr3_nt: TGTGCCAGCAGCTCAGGCGACAGCTACGAGCAGTACTTC; cdr3_aa: CASSSGDSYEQYF; v_call: TRBV7-6; d_call: .; j_call: TRBJ2-7; clone_size: many
cdr3_nt: TGTGCCAGCAGCGGCGGACGATCGGCAGGCCCTCAATACTACGAGCAGTACTTC; cdr3_aa: CASSGGRSAGPQYYEQYF; v_call: TRBV5-6; d_call: .; j_call: TRBJ2-7; clone_size: .
cdr3_nt: TGTGCCAGCAGCCAATCGATTGCGGGAGGGGCCGGGGAGCTGTTTTTT; cdr3_aa: CASSQSIAGGAGELFF; v_call: TRBV3-1; d_call: TRBD2; j_call: TRBJ2-2; clone_size: .
cdr3_nt: TGTGCCAGCAGCCAAGGCCTCACTAGCGGGGGCTTATACAATGAGCAGTTCTTC; cdr3_aa: CASSQGLTSGGLYNEQFF; v_call: TRBV4-2; d_call: TRBD2; j_call: TRBJ2-1; clone_size: .
cdr3_nt: TGTGCCAGCAGTTCTCCCGTGGGACTAGCCGAGCAGTACTTC; cdr3_aa: CASSSPVGLAEQYF; v_call: TRBV6-2/TRBV6-3; d_call: TRBD2; j_call: TRBJ2-7; clone_size: .
cdr3_nt: TGTGCCAGCAGCCGGGGGGGCCTCGGGGAGCTGTTTTTT; cdr3_aa: CASSRGGLGELFF; v_call: TRBV2; d_call: TRBD2; j_call: TRBJ2-2; clone_size: .
cdr3_nt: TGCAGTGCTAGCCCGATGGACGCAAATTGGGATGGCTACACCTTC; cdr3_aa: CSASPMDANWDGYTF; v_call: TRBV20-1; d_call: .; j_call: TRBJ1-2; clone_size: few
cdr3_nt: TGTGCCAGCAGCCCCGCAGGGGCGCAAGAACAGTACTTC; cdr3_aa: CASSPAGAQEQYF; v_call: TRBV7-9; d_call: .; j_call: TRBJ2-7; clone_size: .
cdr3_nt: TGTGCCAGCAGCTTCGAAACTAGCGGAAATTTATACGAGCAGTACTTC; cdr3_aa: CASSFETSGNLYEQYF; v_call: TRBV11-2; d_call: TRBD2; j_call: TRBJ2-7; clone_size: few
cdr3_nt: TGTGCCAGCAGTGAAATTGCGGGGGGCTCCTACGAGCAGTACTTC; cdr3_aa: CASSEIAGGSYEQYF; v_call: TRBV2; d_call: TRBD2; j_call: TRBJ2-7; clone_size: few
cdr3_nt: TGTGCCAGCTCACCCAGTCAGGGTACCCCCTACGAGCAGTACTTC; cdr3_aa: CASSPSQGTPYEQYF; v_call: TRBV18; d_call: .; j_call: TRBJ2-7; clone_size: .
cdr3_nt: TGTGCCAGCAGCTCGGCTCGACAGGGGGTTACTTGGAATGAGCAGTTCTTC; cdr3_aa: CASSSARQGVTWNEQFF; v_call: TRBV7-8; d_call: TRBD1; j_call: TRBJ2-1; clone_size: .
cdr3_nt: TGTGCCAGCAGTTACCGGGGACAGTCGCCCTACGAGCAGTACTTC; cdr3_aa: CASSYRGQSPYEQYF; v_call: TRBV6-5; d_call: TRBD1; j_call: TRBJ2-7; clone_size: .
cdr3_nt: TGCGCCAGCAGCTTGGGCGATAGCCGAGGCGAGCAGTTCTTC; cdr3_aa: CASSLGDSRGEQFF; v_call: TRBV5-1; d_call: .; j_call: TRBJ2-1; clone_size: .
cdr3_nt: TGCAGCGTCCGTCGGGGCGTGAACACCGGGGAGCTGTTTTTT; cdr3_aa: CSVRRGVNTGELFF; v_call: TRBV29-1; d_call: .; j_call: TRBJ2-2; clone_size: few
cdr3_nt: TGCAGGGTACTCGCCGGGACCGTGAACACTGAAGCTTTCTTT; cdr3_aa: CRVLAGTVNTEAFF; v_call: TRBV20-1; d_call: .; j_call: TRBJ1-1; clone_size: .